The clone carrying this T cell receptor (beta chain) turned up a few times. What it binds is unknown. The source of the sample is a study of T cells in Graves' hyperthyroidism and ophthalmopathy. The study's findings and limits: The model predicted ophthalmopathy a median about 6.6 months before onset.

The V end was cut by 4 bases, the J end by 2 bases, with 12 bases between. CDR3 size: 14 residues. Germline values: CDR1 WSHSY, CDR2 SAAADI. RNA transcripts provided the source from which TCR beta CDR3 regions were amplified. HTBI primers were used for first-round RT-PCR of the TCR CDR3. TCRdb re-called the multiplex PCR reads through MiXCR, storing one row per CDR3 protein. The sample contains about 640,000 distinct CDR3 sequences, more than 20% of which appear only once. V and J are TRBV10-2 and TRBJ2-7; no firm D call. The TCR was taken from a man aged 25-45 years with Graves' ophthalmopathy. Specimen: blood. In DNA form, the CDR3 reads TGCGCCAGCAGTGTAGACTGGAGCGCCTACGAGCAGTACTTC. Its protein is CASSVDWSAYEQYF.